This T cell receptor beta chain derives from a study of blood T cell repertoires in COVID-19. As for the study in general: From the United States, Italy and Spain came samples of acute and convalescent COVID-19. The analysed material was cDNA or gDNA that came from T cells, B-cell-depleted T cells, or PBMCs.

Methods used by the authors: From reference gene primer amplification, estimates of nucleated cell counts were derived. TCRdb's copy holds only in-frame clones and misses some; the assay was immunoSEQ multiplex PCR. V and J calls and clone size come straight from that table; D and trimming were deduced from the DNA. The table records under 300,000 clones, around 85% of them present only once. Germline values: CDR1 MDHEN, CDR2 SYDVKM. The CDR3 has 15 amino acids. V was pared by 7 bases and J by 3 bases, with 16 bases between. V and J are TRBV28 and TRBJ1-3; a possible D gene is TRBD1 (5 bases). Sequencing was done on a sample of peripheral blood. The sequence was obtained from a man between 60 and 70 years old with acute or convalescent COVID-19. The CDR3 sequence: CASIPDQGNGNTIYF. DNA for the CDR3: TGTGCCAGCATTCCCGACCAGGGTAATGGAAACACCATATATTTT.